Each of the 4 T cell receptor beta chains below was sequenced from the same sample in a study of T cell repertoires in cytomegalovirus infection. TCRdb passed the reads through MiXCR, listing each CDR3 protein once. The data contain roughly 230,000 distinct CDR3 sequences, roughly 22% of them singletons. The sequencing sample was made of CD8+ T cells from PBMCs. The receptors shown here come from a human donor in good health (CMV status not recorded). Some clones in this sample may be carry-over from other donors' samples.

This clonotype has only a few counts. The chain couples TRBV5-4 to TRBJ1-1; D not certain. Deletions cut 3 bases from V and 5 bases from J, with 8 bases between. The CDR3 loop spans 12 amino acids. CDR1 and CDR2 from the germline V gene are SGHNT and YYREEE (reference sequence). Here the CDR3 DNA reads TGTGCCAGCAGCTCCCTCCGGACTGAAGCTTTCTTT. Amino acid sequence: CASSSLRTEAFF.

Turning to this clonotype: One junction end disagrees with the germline gene, perhaps due to a read error. The chain links TRBV28 to TRBJ1-5, with unresolved D. The germline V gene has CDR1 MDHEN and CDR2 SYDVKM. The CDR3 has 14 amino acids. CDR3 nucleotide sequence: TGTGCCAGCCGTTTCGTTCCGGGCAATCAGCCCCAGCATTTT. Residues: CASRFVPGNQPQHF.

V gene TRBV7-9 combines with J gene TRBJ2-1; D not resolved. Germline-derived CDR1 and CDR2 are SEHNR and FQNEAQ (reference sequence). This CDR3 spans 14 amino acids. Trimming left V 5 bases short and J 8 bases short, with 16 bases between. The CDR3 loop reads CASSTTLVRDEQFF. In DNA form, the CDR3 reads TGTGCCAGCAGCACTACCCTTGTGAGAGATGAGCAGTTCTTC.

This clonotype was picked up a small number of times. This chain joins TRBV9 and TRBJ2-2; no clear D. The CDR3 consists of 11 residues. Germline V CDR1 and CDR2: SGDLS, YYNGEE. The ends were cut back, 3 bases at V and 9 bases at J, with 6 bases in the middle. This chain's CDR3 is CASSGKRELFF. The CDR3 bases are TGTGCCAGCAGCGGCAAGAGGGAGCTGTTTTTT.